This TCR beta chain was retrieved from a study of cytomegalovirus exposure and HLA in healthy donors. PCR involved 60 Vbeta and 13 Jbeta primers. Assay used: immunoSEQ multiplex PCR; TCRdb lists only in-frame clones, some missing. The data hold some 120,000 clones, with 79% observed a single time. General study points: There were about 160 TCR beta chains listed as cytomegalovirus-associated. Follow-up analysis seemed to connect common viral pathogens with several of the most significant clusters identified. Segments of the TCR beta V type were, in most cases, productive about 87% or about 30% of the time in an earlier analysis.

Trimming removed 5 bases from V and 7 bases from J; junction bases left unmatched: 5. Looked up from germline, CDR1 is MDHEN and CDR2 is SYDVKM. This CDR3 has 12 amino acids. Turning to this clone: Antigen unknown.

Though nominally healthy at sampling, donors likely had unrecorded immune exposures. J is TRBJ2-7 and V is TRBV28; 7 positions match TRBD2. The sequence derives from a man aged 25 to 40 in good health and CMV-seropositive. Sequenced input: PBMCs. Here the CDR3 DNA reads TGTGCCAGCAGTGAGGGACTACTTGAGCAGTACTTC. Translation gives CASSEGLLEQYF.